A single sample gave rise to the 27 T cell receptor beta chains below, sequenced in a study of T-cell reconstitution after alpha-beta-depleted transplantation in children. Unique molecular identifiers were used to barcode this TCRbeta library. TCRdb processed the PCR reads anew with MiXCR; each CDR3 protein has one entry. The table lists fewer than 550,000 distinct CDR3 sequences, about an eighth of them singletons, with 14% in the top ten. The sequencing used PBMCs, mostly from graft donor cells, collected 180 days after TCRalphabeta/CD19-depleted stem cell transplant. These receptors were obtained from a female patient aged 2-10 years who had a stem cell transplant for aplastic anemia, so the T cells may come from the graft donor.

The chain employs TRBV5-6 and TRBJ2-1; D might be TRBD1 (6 bases). The CDR3 consists of 17 residues. Looked up from germline, CDR1 is SGHDT and CDR2 is YYEEEE. V was trimmed by 2 bases and J by 3 bases, leaving 18 bases between them. The CDR3 DNA sequence: TGTGCCAGCAGCTTTCGAGCAGGGGCGGTTCACTACAATGAGCAGTTCTTC. Its protein is CASSFRAGAVHYNEQFF.

This clonotype was seen only a few times. J is TRBJ2-7 and V is TRBV4-3, with a weak D call TRBD1 (6 bases). From germline, CDR1 is LGHNA and CDR2 YSLEER. The CDR3 consists of 14 residues. V lost 1 base and J lost 0, with 7 bases in between. The CDR3 region is CASSQATGSYEQYF. The CDR3 DNA reads as TGCGCCAGCAGCCAAGCGACAGGCTCCTACGAGCAGTACTTC.

In this sample, this clonotype turned up many times. The chain uses TRBV4-2 and TRBJ2-7; 7 nucleotides agree with TRBD1. The CDR3 has 15 amino acids. Germline CDR1 and CDR2: LGHNA and YNFKEQ. Trimming at V came to 0 bases and at J to 4 bases, leaving 6 bases not matched to a gene. CDR3 loop: CASSQDFTGVYEQYF. The CDR3 DNA sequence: TGTGCCAGCAGCCAAGATTTTACAGGGGTGTACGAGCAGTACTTC.

In its sample, this clonotype was seen many times. The chain has TRBV7-2 and TRBJ2-3; 11 nucleotides line up with TRBD2. Germline CDR1 is SGHTA and CDR2 is FQGNSA. This CDR3 spans 17 amino acids. V trimming: 5 bases; J trimming: 5 bases; junction bases outside the gene matches: 12. The CDR3 reads CASSPIAGGAWGDTQYF. Written as DNA, the CDR3 is TGTGCCAGCAGCCCCATAGCGGGAGGGGCGTGGGGAGATACGCAGTATTTT.

This clonotype was seen only a few times. This CDR3 reads CSASTSGSYNEQFF. CDR3 nucleotide sequence: TGCAGTGCTTCGACTAGCGGAAGTTACAATGAGCAGTTCTTC. V usage is TRBV20-1 and J usage is TRBJ2-1, with TRBD2 matching over 9 bases. CDR3 size: 14 residues. V gave up 5 bases and J gave up 4 bases; unmatched junction bases: 6. In germline, CDR1 is DFQATT, CDR2 SNEGSKA (reference sequence).

The chain joins TRBV29-1 to TRBJ1-2; possibly TRBD1 for D (6 bases). The CDR3 has 13 amino acids. The V gene lost 6 bases and the J gene lost 2 bases, with 13 bases spanning the gap. In germline, CDR1 is SQVTM, CDR2 ANQGSEA. CDR3 sequence reads: CSVRPTGNYGYTF. CDR3 DNA sequence: TGCAGCGTCCGACCTACAGGGAACTATGGCTACACCTTC.

This clonotype was detected many times. The rearrangement links TRBV28 to TRBJ1-1, with D perhaps matching TRBD1 (6 bases). Germline assignment: CDR1 MDHEN and CDR2 SYDVKM. This CDR3 has 15 residues. V lost 7 bases, J lost 8 bases, and 23 bases lay in between. CDR3 amino acids: CASTPGGGASEEAFF. In DNA form, the CDR3 reads TGTGCCAGCACCCCCGGGGGGGGCGCGTCCGAAGAAGCTTTCTTT. Full variable domain (rest looked up from reference TRBV28 and TRBJ1-1): DVKVTQSSRYLVKRTGEKVFLECVQDMDHENMFWYRQDPGLGLRLIYFSYDVKMKEKGDIPEGYSVSREKKERFSLILESASTNQTSMYLCASTPGGGASEEAFFGQGTRLTVV.

This clonotype was recorded a few times. The chain couples TRBV9 to TRBJ2-1, with D uncertain. CDR1 and CDR2 (germline): SGDLS, YYNGEE. V was pared by 0 bases and J by 7 bases, with 11 bases between. There are 14 residues in the CDR3. CDR3 amino acids: CASSVGLGLNEQFF. CDR3 DNA sequence: TGTGCCAGCAGCGTAGGGCTAGGGTTGAATGAGCAGTTCTTC.

The V gene is TRBV4-2, the J gene TRBJ2-3, with D unresolved. Per the germline V gene, CDR1 is LGHNA and CDR2 is YNFKEQ. CDR3 length: 16 amino acids. Trimming took off 1 base at V and 2 bases at J, with 13 bases between the two ends. The CDR3 protein is CASSQGMDRFTDTQYF. The CDR3 DNA reads as TGTGCCAGCAGCCAAGGAATGGACCGGTTCACAGATACGCAGTATTTT.

The rearrangement uses TRBV11-3 and TRBJ1-1, with D perhaps matching TRBD1 (5 bases). The CDR3 is made up of 14 amino acids. Trimming took 3 bases from V and 0 from J, leaving 8 bases between them. Germline V gene sequence: CDR1 SGHNT, CDR2 YENEEA. CDR3 amino acids: CASSFRGMNTEAFF. Written as DNA, the CDR3 is TGTGCCAGCAGCTTTCGGGGGATGAACACTGAAGCTTTCTTT.

Many counts were recorded for this clonotype. V gene TRBV18 combines with J gene TRBJ2-3; unclear D gene. The CDR3 extends over 13 amino acids. Trimming pared 5 bases from V and 0 bases from J, leaving 6 bases between. Germline V CDR1 and CDR2: KGHSH, LQKENI. CDR3 DNA sequence: TGTGCCAGCTCATCGACTAGCACAGATACGCAGTATTTT. It is translated as CASSSTSTDTQYF.

This clonotype was seen more than once but under ten times. V is TRBV6-2 or TRBV6-3 and J is TRBJ2-1, with 8 bases identical to TRBD2. V was clipped by 6 bases and J by 8 bases; unmatched bases: 12. The CDR3 runs 15 residues. CDR1 MNHEY and CDR2 SVGEGT come from the germline V gene. CDR3 amino acids: CASRLRLATFHEQFF. The CDR3, as DNA: TGTGCCAGCAGATTAAGACTAGCGACCTTCCATGAGCAGTTCTTC.

This chain connects TRBV5-6 to TRBJ1-2; no firm D call. From germline, CDR1 is SGHDT and CDR2 YYEEEE. The V end was cut by 0 bases, the J end by 4 bases, with 7 bases between. The CDR3 contains 13 residues. The CDR3 nucleotides read TGTGCCAGCAGCTTGGGGTCGACCTATGGCTACACCTTC. This encodes CASSLGSTYGYTF.

Many counts were recorded for this clonotype. This chain links TRBV4-3 with TRBJ2-4; D is ambiguous. The V end lost 0 bases, the J end lost 15 bases, and 15 bases lay between the germline ends. The CDR3 has 13 residues. The germline V gene encodes CDR1 LGHNA and CDR2 YSLEER. DNA of the CDR3: TGCGCCAGCAGCCAAGATGAAAGGCGGACCCCGTACTTC. It specifies CASSQDERRTPYF.

This chain uses TRBV7-9 with TRBJ1-1; weak D call: TRBD1 (5 bases). Germline assignment: CDR1 SEHNR and CDR2 FQNEAQ (reference sequence). The CDR3 loop spans 15 amino acids. The V end lost 5 bases, the J end lost 2 bases, and 15 bases lay between the germline ends. The CDR3 protein is CASSPTARGNTEAFF. CDR3 coding DNA: TGTGCCAGCAGCCCGACGGCAAGGGGTAACACTGAAGCTTTCTTT.

The V call is TRBV20-1, the J call TRBJ2-1; either TRBD1 or TRBD2 may supply D (5 bases each). Germline values: CDR1 DFQATT, CDR2 SNEGSKA (reference sequence). V was cut by 6 bases and J by 3 bases, with 12 bases left in between. CDR3 length: 13 amino acids. CDR3 bases: TGCAGTGCCGGGACCTGGGACTACAATGAGCAGTTCTTC. This sequence encodes CSAGTWDYNEQFF.

This clonotype appeared a few times. In nucleotides, the CDR3 is TGTGCCAGCGAAAGGGACAGGGGGTCTGGGGCCAACGTCCTGACTTTC. It yields the protein CASERDRGSGANVLTF. The chain has TRBV28 and TRBJ2-6; 11 bases are a match to TRBD1. CDR3 length equals 16 residues. In germline, CDR1 is MDHEN, CDR2 SYDVKM. J gave up 1 base and V 8 bases, and 4 bases lay outside the gene matches. Based on the CDR3 plus reference TRBV28 and TRBJ2-6, the full variable domain is DVKVTQSSRYLVKRTGEKVFLECVQDMDHENMFWYRQDPGLGLRLIYFSYDVKMKEKGDIPEGYSVSREKKERFSLILESASTNQTSMYLCASERDRGSGANVLTFGAGSRLTVL.

This clonotype was detected only a few times. The V gene is TRBV6-6, the J gene TRBJ2-1, with a possible D match to TRBD2 (5 bases). Trimming cost V 3 bases and J 9 bases, with 6 bases left between them. The germline V gene encodes CDR1 MNHNY and CDR2 SVGAGI (reference sequence). The CDR3 consists of 11 residues. CDR3 amino acids: CASSYEGEQFF. Written as DNA, the CDR3 is TGTGCCAGCAGTTATGAGGGTGAGCAGTTCTTC.

This clonotype has just one count. This chain uses TRBV6-5 with TRBJ1-1; D is undetermined. Germline CDR1 and CDR2: MNHEY and SVGAGI. The ends were cut back, 3 bases at V and 8 bases at J, with 13 bases in the middle. The CDR3 has 13 amino acids. The CDR3 loop is CASSYSPPLEAFF. CDR3 nucleotides: TGTGCCAGCAGTTATTCCCCCCCACTGGAAGCTTTCTTT.

This clonotype appeared a few times. This sequence joins TRBV7-9 and TRBJ2-5; D remains ambiguous. The CDR3 runs 16 residues. Germline V gene sequence: CDR1 SEHNR, CDR2 FQNEAQ (reference sequence). With 4 bases removed from V and 5 bases from J, the gap between germline ends came to 20 bases. Here the CDR3 DNA reads TGTGCCAGCAGCTGGGCCGTAGAGGTGGGCGAGGAGACCCAGTACTTC. Its translation is CASSWAVEVGEETQYF.

This clonotype was recorded a few times. The chain links TRBV7-2 to TRBJ2-3, with 12 nucleotides matching TRBD2. Germline V lookup: CDR1 SGHTA, CDR2 FQGNSA. J was trimmed by 1 base and V by 5 bases; bases with no gene match: 4. This CDR3 region has 16 residues. The CDR3 nucleotides read TGTGCCAGCAGCCGGAGACTAGCGGGAGGCACAGATACGCAGTATTTT. This gives the protein CASSRRLAGGTDTQYF.

The chain carries TRBV24-1 and TRBJ2-7; a weak D match, TRBD2 (7 bases). CDR3 size: 16 residues. V was clipped by 6 bases and J by 2 bases, with 19 bases between them. Germline V gene lookup returns CDR1 KGHDR and CDR2 SFDVKD. The CDR3 bases are TGTGCCACCAGTCGGGAGGAGGGGGACCTAACCTACGAGCAGTACGTC. Residues: CATSREEGDLTYEQYV.

This clonotype has only a few counts. The chain links TRBV21-1 to TRBJ2-7. TRBV21-1 is shown as a pseudogene. The CDR3 consists of 13 residues. CDR3 loop: CASSKDGSYEQYV. In nucleotides, the CDR3 is TGTGCCAGCAGCAAAGATGGCTCCTACGAGCAGTACGTC.

The chain employs TRBV7-2 and TRBJ1-2; 7 bases line up with TRBD1. This CDR3 comprises 13 residues. Germline V gene lookup returns CDR1 SGHTA and CDR2 FQGNSA. V lost 6 bases to trimming and J lost 4 bases; unmatched junction nucleotides: 5. CDR3 protein: CASRVGTAYGYTF. CDR3 DNA: TGTGCCAGCAGGGTAGGGACAGCCTATGGCTACACCTTC.

This clonotype was picked up a small number of times. V usage is TRBV29-1 and J usage is TRBJ2-1; D remains ambiguous. CDR1 SQVTM and CDR2 ANQGSEA come from the germline V gene. Trimming took off 7 bases at V and 10 bases at J, with 11 bases between the two ends. This CDR3 region has 10 residues. The CDR3 here is CSAGFREQFF. In nucleotides, the CDR3 is TGCAGCGCCGGATTCAGGGAGCAGTTCTTC.

This chain links TRBV4-3 with TRBJ2-2; D is unclear. Germline lookup yields CDR1 LGHNA and CDR2 YSLEER. This CDR3 spans 15 amino acids. The V gene lost 3 bases and the J gene lost 9 bases, with 17 bases spanning the gap. Here the CDR3 reads CASSQVPGPSRELFF. The CDR3 bases are TGCGCCAGCAGCCAGGTCCCGGGCCCTAGTAGGGAGCTGTTTTTT.

The chain combines TRBV12-3 or TRBV12-4 with TRBJ2-7; a weak D match, TRBD1 (6 bases). The CDR3 covers 14 residues. V was pared by 5 bases and J by 0 bases, with 11 bases between. The DNA of the CDR3 is TGTGCCAGCAGTCCCAACAGGGTCTCCTACGAGCAGTACTTC. Its protein is CASSPNRVSYEQYF.